The following is a TCR beta chain sequence with its context. The antigen remains undetermined. The sample is drawn from a study of cytomegalovirus exposure and HLA in healthy donors. Points from the study as a whole: It is likely that the observed cluster of highly shared sequence variants was a sequencing artifact.

Primers for the PCR totalled 60 Vbeta and 13 Jbeta. Original methodology: Among the unique TCR beta chains that a later analysis counted, about 85 million in all, some 10 million were shared. Measured with immunoSEQ multiplex PCR; TCRdb has only the in-frame clones, and not every one. The V and J calls and clone size are taken from that table; D and trimming were inferred from the DNA. The sample shows about 77,000 clones, 60% to 85% of them seen only once. Deletions cut 2 bases from V and 1 base from J, with 8 bases between. This CDR3 is 14 amino acids long. Per the germline V gene, CDR1 is MNHEY and CDR2 is SVGAGI.

The rearrangement links TRBV6-5 to TRBJ2-5, with D unclear. The clonotype comes from a man in his forties in good health and CMV-seronegative. The sequenced material came from PBMCs. The CDR3 reads CASSYRGRQETQYF. CDR3 DNA: TGTGCCAGCAGTTACCGAGGTCGCCAAGAGACCCAGTACTTC.